Shown below are 18 T cell receptor beta chains from a single sample sequenced in a study of beta chain features in type 1 diabetes (dated by TCRdb to the late 2010s). Libraries came from the immunoSEQ multiplex PCR assay. The entire amount of isolated RNA was reverse transcribed using the High Capacity cDNA Reverse Transcription Kit, so the sequenced TCRB transcripts were expressed ones. The table comes from immuneACCESS by way of TCRdb, which keeps in-frame sequences with V and J called. Part of the clones is missing from these tables; in studies checked, under half for an unresolved V gene and the rest for unknown reasons. Counted in this sample were under 400,000 clones; about 20% of them appeared once. The ten largest clones add up to 0.044% of the sample. The specimen was naive CD4+ T cells from blood. The intended sense of this specimen's cell subset or site label: true naive CD4+ T cells. Source of these receptors: a young woman in good health.

This clone was seen a few times. This rearrangement joins TRBV7-2 to TRBJ2-5; TRBD1 matches at 7 bases. Germline CDR1 and CDR2: SGHTA and FQGNSA. The CDR3 is made up of 14 amino acids. J lost 5 bases, V lost 5 bases, and 8 bases had no gene match. DNA of the CDR3: TGTGCCAGCAGCCGACAGGGTTCGGCGGAGACCCAGTACTTC. Encoded protein: CASSRQGSAETQYF.

The J gene is TRBJ1-5, the V gene TRBV19; TRBD1 matches 7 bases. This CDR3 is 15 amino acids long. V shed 6 bases and J 5 bases; nucleotides not matched to a gene: 10. Germline V gene sequence: CDR1 LNHDA, CDR2 SQIVND (reference sequence). The CDR3: CASSLTGQFYQPQHF. The DNA for the CDR3 is TGTGCCAGTAGCCTAACGGGACAGTTCTATCAGCCCCAGCATTTT.

The chain employs TRBV9 and TRBJ1-1, with D unresolved. V lost 9 bases and J lost 2, with 26 bases in between. The CDR3 extends over 17 amino acids. Per germline, CDR1 SGDLS and CDR2 YYNGEE. As DNA, the CDR3 is TGTGCCAACGACCAATGGAGTCGTAATACCCTTAACACTGAAGCTTTCTTT. Translation: CANDQWSRNTLNTEAFF.

The genes are TRBV11-3 and TRBJ2-1, with 11 nucleotides matching TRBD2. The CDR3 consists of 15 residues. V shed 1 base and J 5 bases; nucleotides not matched to a gene: 1. The V gene's germline CDR1 is SGHNT and CDR2 YENEEA. CDR3 amino acids: CASSLGLAGNNEQFF. The CDR3 DNA reads as TGTGCCAGCAGCTTAGGACTAGCGGGGAACAATGAGCAGTTCTTC.

This clone was seen a few times. This rearrangement joins TRBV30 to TRBJ2-7; 7 nucleotides align to TRBD1. In germline, CDR1 is GTSNPN, CDR2 SVGIG (reference sequence). This CDR3 contains 12 residues. J gave up 0 bases and V 8 bases, and 4 bases lay outside the gene matches. This chain's CDR3 is CAGRDSSYEQYF. CDR3 coding DNA: TGTGCCGGCCGGGACAGCTCCTACGAGCAGTACTTC.

J is TRBJ1-5 and V is TRBV7-2, with a weak D call TRBD1 (5 bases). CDR3 length: 17 residues. Between the trimmed V and J ends, which lost 1 base and 0 bases, there was a span of 13 bases. Germline V gene lookup returns CDR1 SGHTA and CDR2 FQGNSA. The CDR3 coding sequence is TGTGCCAGCAGCTTAGTGGCAGGAGGGGATAGCAATCAGCCCCAGCATTTT. It yields the protein CASSLVAGGDSNQPQHF.

This clone turned up a few times. This chain connects TRBV7-9 to TRBJ2-7; weak D call: TRBD1 (5 bases). The CDR3 has 16 residues. The V end was cut by 4 bases, the J end by 2 bases, with 18 bases between. Germline assignment: CDR1 SEHNR and CDR2 FQNEAQ (reference sequence). DNA of the CDR3: TGTGCCAGCAGCTCCCCAGGGTCTGCGGAACCCTACGAGCAGTACTTC. This sequence encodes CASSSPGSAEPYEQYF.

This clone was seen just once. DNA of the CDR3: TGTGCTAGCGGGCGGGAGGCCTCAAATGAGCAGTTCTTC. Protein sequence: CASGREASNEQFF. V and J are TRBV12-5 and TRBJ2-1; TRBD2 matches at 8 bases. Germline V CDR1 and CDR2: LGHNT, FRNRAP. CDR3 length equals 13 residues. V shed 9 bases, J shed 7 bases, and the junction held 8 bases outside the gene matches.

The V call is TRBV6-1, the J call TRBJ1-2; D remains ambiguous. The V gene's germline CDR1 is MNHNS and CDR2 SASEGT. This CDR3 comprises 15 residues. Trimming took off 0 bases at V and 2 bases at J, with 10 bases between the two ends. DNA for the CDR3: TGTGCCAGCAGTGAAGCTACGGGATCAAACTATGGCTACACCTTC. It encodes CASSEATGSNYGYTF.

The chain couples TRBV4-2 to TRBJ2-2; the match to TRBD1 covers 8 bases. The CDR3 spans 14 residues. Germline lookup yields CDR1 LGHNA and CDR2 YNFKEQ. V trimming: 5 bases; J trimming: 1 base; junction bases outside the gene matches: 0. The CDR3 bases are TGTGCCAGCAGCGGGACAGGGAACACCGGGGAGCTGTTTTTT. Its translation is CASSGTGNTGELFF.

This clone was observed a few times. The chain carries TRBV11-2 and TRBJ1-1; the D is unclear. V lost 0 bases to trimming and J lost 5 bases, with 7 bases between them. Looked up from germline, CDR1 is SGHAT and CDR2 is FQNNGV. The CDR3 is made up of 13 amino acids. The DNA for the CDR3 is TGTGCCAGCAGCTTAGAGGGCTGGACTGAAGCTTTCTTT. This translates into CASSLEGWTEAFF.

V and J are TRBV7-2 and TRBJ1-4; D gene uncertain. Looked up from germline, CDR1 is SGHTA and CDR2 is FQGNSA. The CDR3 is 14 amino acids. V was cut by 4 bases and J by 13 bases, with 19 bases left in between. CDR3 DNA sequence: TGTGCCAGCAGCTCCGATACGGCGGGCGGAGGACTGTTTTTT. Its protein product is CASSSDTAGGGLFF. Looking up the rest from reference TRBV7-2 and TRBJ1-4 gives the full variable domain: GAGVSQSPSNKVTEKGKDVELRCDPISGHTALYWYRQSLGQGLEFLIYFQGNSAPDKSGLPSDRFSAERTGGSVSTLTIQRTQQEDSAVYLCASSSDTAGGGLFFGSGTQLSVL.

This chain uses TRBV30 with TRBJ1-5; D uncertain. The V end lost 0 bases, the J end lost 3 bases, and 6 bases lay between the germline ends. This CDR3 is built from 13 residues. Germline V gene lookup returns CDR1 GTSNPN and CDR2 SVGIG (reference sequence). CDR3: CAWSVNINQPQHF. CDR3 sequence (DNA): TGTGCCTGGAGTGTAAACATCAATCAGCCCCAGCATTTT.

This clone has more than one count but fewer than ten. The chain employs TRBV13 and TRBJ1-2, with TRBD1 identical over 7 bases. The CDR3 runs to 14 residues. Trimming at V came to 5 bases and at J to 4 bases, leaving 7 bases not matched to a gene. CDR1 and CDR2 from the germline V gene are PRHDT and FYEKMQ (reference sequence). CDR3 coding DNA: TGTGCCAGCAGCACTCCACAGGGGATCTATGGCTACACCTTC. It specifies CASSTPQGIYGYTF.

The J gene is TRBJ2-2, the V gene TRBV9, with D possibly being TRBD2 (5 bases). The ends were cut back, 4 bases at V and 0 bases at J, with 10 bases in the middle. Germline lookup yields CDR1 SGDLS and CDR2 YYNGEE. The CDR3 runs to 15 residues. CDR3 nucleotide sequence: TGTGCCAGCAGCCGCGAGGGATCGAACACCGGGGAGCTGTTTTTT. Translating gives CASSREGSNTGELFF.

The chain is built from TRBV5-1 and TRBJ2-1, with 8 bases identical to TRBD1. This CDR3 region has 14 residues. Losses at the gene ends were 4 bases for V and 5 bases for J; bases not matched to a gene: 5. Germline assignment: CDR1 SGHRS and CDR2 YFSETQ. The CDR3 protein is CASSMTGADNEQFF. CDR3 bases: TGCGCCAGCAGCATGACAGGGGCGGACAATGAGCAGTTCTTC.

The chain employs TRBV6-6 and TRBJ1-2; 9 bases are shared with TRBD1. Germline V gene data show CDR1 as MNHNY and CDR2 as SVGAGI (reference sequence). Germline trimming cut 6 bases from V and 8 bases from J; bases unmatched to any gene: 13. The CDR3 sequence is 15 residues long. The CDR3 DNA follows: TGTGCCAGCAGCCCCTCCCGGACAGGGGCAGGAGGCTACACCTTC. Translating it yields CASSPSRTGAGGYTF.

The gene calls are TRBV18 and TRBJ2-7, with D maybe TRBD1 (6 bases). Between the trimmed V and J ends, which lost 3 bases and 3 bases, there was a span of 6 bases. Germline CDR1 KGHSH, CDR2 LQKENI. This CDR3 has 12 residues. CDR3 coding DNA: TGTGCCAGCTCACCGGACAGCTACGAGCAGTACTTC. Its protein is CASSPDSYEQYF.